This T cell receptor beta chain emerged from a study of T-cell memory formation after mild COVID-19. TCRdb fed the 5' RACE reads into MiXCR, producing one record per CDR3 protein. The table lists some 180,000 distinct CDR3 sequences, 10% to 15% of them singletons. The sequencing sample was made of PBMCs or a T cell subset sorted from them (not recorded which). The receptor was derived from a man younger than 30 who had mild COVID-19 (a few samples of this study predate the infection). Cell type and time point are not known.

The DNA for the CDR3 is TGTGCCAGCAGCCCGCGCAGGGACACCGGGGAGCTGTTTTTT. It specifies CASSPRRDTGELFF. The chain couples TRBV14 to TRBJ2-2; the D gene is possibly TRBD1 (5 bases). There are 14 residues in the CDR3. Germline loops: CDR1 SGHDN, CDR2 FVKESK. The germline V and J ends were trimmed by 4 bases and 3 bases, with 9 bases remaining between them.